This T cell receptor beta chain was identified during a study of vaccination and CD4 T cells after COVID-19. Cultured CD4+ T-cell DNA underwent Oncomine TCR Beta short-read sequencing. A single record per CDR3 protein comes from TCRdb applying MiXCR to the PCR reads. This table holds about 4,100 distinct CDR3 sequences, about 20% found once. This clonotype was observed a handful of times. Its antigen is not identified. Stated treatment: 10-day PBMC culture with coronavirus spike peptide pools or control peptides (ViraFEST assay). Under the ViraFEST approach, antigen-specific T cells were expanded with peptide pools and TCRs subsequently sequenced. Negative-selection isolation of CD4+ T cells was performed after around ten days of culture. Deletions cut 4 bases from V and 2 bases from J, with 13 bases between. The CDR3 length is 14 residues. Germline V gene data show CDR1 as SGHTS and CDR2 as YDEGEE.

This chain uses TRBV5-8 with TRBJ2-7, with D perhaps matching TRBD1 (6 bases). Sequencing was performed on CD4+ T cells from blood, cultured in vitro. The TCR comes from a human donor who had recovered from COVID-19. CDR3 sequence (DNA): TGTGCCAGCAGCACATCGGACAGCCCCTACGAGCAGTACTTC. It yields the protein CASSTSDSPYEQYF. The full variable domain, completed using reference TRBV5-8 and TRBJ2-7, is EAGVTQSPTHLIKTRGQQATLRCSPISGHTSVYWYQQALGLGLQFLLWYDEGEERNRGNFPPRFSGRQFPNYSSELNVNALELEDSALYLCASSTSDSPYEQYFGPGTRLTVT.